This record looks at one TCR beta chain sequence and its context. No conserved phenylalanine or tryptophan ends this CDR3, so it is likely a read error. Because the CDR3's place on the DNA is in doubt, the DNA is left out and the CDR3 is given as listed by TCRdb. This sample is part of a study of blood T cell repertoires in COVID-19. Study overall: Sites in the United States, Italy and Spain provided acute and convalescent COVID-19 samples. Sources were T cells, B-cell-depleted T cells, or PBMCs; the material itself was cDNA or gDNA.

The Seattle patients joined while their infection was active and were tracked longitudinally afterward. Ends included, the CDR3 has 12 residues. CDR1 SEHNR and CDR2 FQNEAQ come from the germline V gene (reference sequence). Original methodology: Reference gene primer amplification gave estimated nucleated cell counts. Data came from immunoSEQ multiplex PCR; TCRdb stores just in-frame clones and leaves some out. V, J and clone size reflect that table, while D and trimming were determined from the DNA. The data show about 200,000 clones, around 80% seen once. The specimen was peripheral blood. The sequence was collected from an elderly woman with COVID-19, enrolled during active disease. The chain carries TRBV7-9 and TRBJ1-5; the table's TRBD1 call for D was not verified on the DNA. The CDR3 is CASSSKTTGASY.